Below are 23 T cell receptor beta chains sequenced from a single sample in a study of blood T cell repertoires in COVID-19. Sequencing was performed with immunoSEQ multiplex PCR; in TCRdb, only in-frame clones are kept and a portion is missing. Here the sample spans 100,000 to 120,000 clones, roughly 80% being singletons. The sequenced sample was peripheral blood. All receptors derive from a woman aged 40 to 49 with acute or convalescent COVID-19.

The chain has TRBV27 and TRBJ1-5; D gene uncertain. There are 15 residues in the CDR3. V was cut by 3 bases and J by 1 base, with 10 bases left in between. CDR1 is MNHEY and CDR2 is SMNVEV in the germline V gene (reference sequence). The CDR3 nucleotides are TGTGCCAGCAGTTTGGGGTCGGGGAGCAATCAGCCCCAGCATTTT. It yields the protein CASSLGSGSNQPQHF.

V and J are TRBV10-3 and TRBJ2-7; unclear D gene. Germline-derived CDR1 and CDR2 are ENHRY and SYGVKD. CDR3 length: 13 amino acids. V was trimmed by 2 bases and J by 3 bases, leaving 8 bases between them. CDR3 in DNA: TGTGCCATCAGTGAGAGCCCGGTCTACGAGCAGTACTTC. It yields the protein CAISESPVYEQYF.

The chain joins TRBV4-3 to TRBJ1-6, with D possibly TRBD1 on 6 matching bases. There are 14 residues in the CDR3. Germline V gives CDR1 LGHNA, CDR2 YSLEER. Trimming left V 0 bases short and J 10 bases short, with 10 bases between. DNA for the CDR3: TGCGCCAGCAGCCAAGACAGGGGTGGCTCACCCCTCCACTTT. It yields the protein CASSQDRGGSPLHF.

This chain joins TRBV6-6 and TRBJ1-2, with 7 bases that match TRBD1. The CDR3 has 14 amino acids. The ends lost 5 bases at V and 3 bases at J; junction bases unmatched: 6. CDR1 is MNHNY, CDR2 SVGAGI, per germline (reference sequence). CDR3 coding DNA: TGTGCCAGCAGTGACGCGGGACAGTACTATGGCTACACCTTC. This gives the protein CASSDAGQYYGYTF.

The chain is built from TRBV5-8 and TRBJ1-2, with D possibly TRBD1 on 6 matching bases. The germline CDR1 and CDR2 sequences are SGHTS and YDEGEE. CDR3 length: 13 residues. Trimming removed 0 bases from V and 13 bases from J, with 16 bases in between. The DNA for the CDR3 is TGTGCCAGCAGCTTGGACAGGGAGTCGTATTCCACCTTC. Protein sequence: CASSLDRESYSTF.

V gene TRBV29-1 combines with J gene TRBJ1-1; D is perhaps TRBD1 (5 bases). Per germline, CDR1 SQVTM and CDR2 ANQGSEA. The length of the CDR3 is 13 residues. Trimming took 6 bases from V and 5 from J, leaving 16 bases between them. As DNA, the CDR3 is TGCAGCGTGACCCTCGGGGGTAAGACTGAAGCTTTCTTT. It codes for CSVTLGGKTEAFF.

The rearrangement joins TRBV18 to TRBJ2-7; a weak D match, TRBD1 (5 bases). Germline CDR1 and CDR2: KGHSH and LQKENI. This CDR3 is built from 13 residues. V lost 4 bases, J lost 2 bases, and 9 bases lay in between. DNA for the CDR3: TGTGCCAGCTCACTACGACAGACCTACGAGCAGTACTTC. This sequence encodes CASSLRQTYEQYF.

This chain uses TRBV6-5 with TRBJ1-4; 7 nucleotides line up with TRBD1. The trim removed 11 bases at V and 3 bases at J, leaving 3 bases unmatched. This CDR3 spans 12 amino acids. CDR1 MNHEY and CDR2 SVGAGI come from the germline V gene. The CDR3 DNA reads TGTGCCGCAGGGGGTCCTAATGAAAAACTGTTTTTT. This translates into CAAGGPNEKLFF.

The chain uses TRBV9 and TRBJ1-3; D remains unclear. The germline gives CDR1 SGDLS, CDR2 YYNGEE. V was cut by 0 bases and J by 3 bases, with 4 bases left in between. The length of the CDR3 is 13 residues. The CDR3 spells CASSVDSGNTIYF. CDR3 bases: TGTGCCAGCAGCGTAGACAGTGGAAACACCATATATTTT.

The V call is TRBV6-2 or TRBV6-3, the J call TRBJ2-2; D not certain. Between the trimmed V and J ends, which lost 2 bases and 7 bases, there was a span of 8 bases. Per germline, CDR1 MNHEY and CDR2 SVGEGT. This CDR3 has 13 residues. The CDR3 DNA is TGTGCCAGCAGTTACGAAATAGTCGGGGAGCTGTTTTTT. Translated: CASSYEIVGELFF.

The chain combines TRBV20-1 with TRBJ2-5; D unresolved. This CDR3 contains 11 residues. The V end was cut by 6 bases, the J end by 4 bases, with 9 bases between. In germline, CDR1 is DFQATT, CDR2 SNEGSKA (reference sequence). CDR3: CSALQRETQYF. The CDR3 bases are TGCAGTGCCCTACAGAGAGAGACCCAGTACTTC.

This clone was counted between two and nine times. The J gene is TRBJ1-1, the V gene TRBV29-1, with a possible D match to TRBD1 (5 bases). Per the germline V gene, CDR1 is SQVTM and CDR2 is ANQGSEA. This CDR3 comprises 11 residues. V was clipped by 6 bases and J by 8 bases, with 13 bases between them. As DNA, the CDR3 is TGCAGCGTACAGGAAAGCCTCGAAGCTTTCTTT. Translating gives CSVQESLEAFF.

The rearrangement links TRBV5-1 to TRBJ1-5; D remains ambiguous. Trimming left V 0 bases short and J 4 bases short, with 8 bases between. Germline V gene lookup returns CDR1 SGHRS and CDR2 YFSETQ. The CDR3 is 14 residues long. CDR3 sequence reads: CASSLDPGNQPQHF. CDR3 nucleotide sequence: TGCGCCAGCAGCTTGGATCCAGGAAATCAGCCCCAGCATTTT. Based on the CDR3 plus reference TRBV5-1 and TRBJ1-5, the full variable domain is KAGVTQTPRYLIKTRGQQVTLSCSPISGHRSVSWYQQTPGQGLQFLFEYFSETQRNKGNFPGRFSGRQFSNSRSEMNVSTLELGDSALYLCASSLDPGNQPQHFGDGTRLSIL.

CDR3 amino acids: CAISDMNTEAFF. CDR3 DNA: TGTGCCATCAGTGATATGAACACTGAAGCTTTCTTT. The chain has TRBV10-3 and TRBJ1-1, with D unclear. The CDR3 spans 12 residues. Trimming pared 3 bases from V and 0 bases from J, leaving 2 bases between. The V gene's germline CDR1 is ENHRY and CDR2 SYGVKD.

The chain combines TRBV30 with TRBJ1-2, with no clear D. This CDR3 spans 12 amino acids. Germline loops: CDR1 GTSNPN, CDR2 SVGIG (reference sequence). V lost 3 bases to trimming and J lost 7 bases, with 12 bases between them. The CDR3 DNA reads TGTGCCTGGAGCCCGGGGTCCAGTGGCTACACCTTC. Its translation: CAWSPGSSGYTF.

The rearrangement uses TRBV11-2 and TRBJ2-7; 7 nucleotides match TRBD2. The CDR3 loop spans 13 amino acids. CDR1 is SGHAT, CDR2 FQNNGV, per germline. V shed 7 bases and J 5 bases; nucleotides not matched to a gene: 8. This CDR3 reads CASTRGESNEQYF. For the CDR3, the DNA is TGTGCCAGCACCCGGGGGGAAAGCAACGAGCAGTACTTC.

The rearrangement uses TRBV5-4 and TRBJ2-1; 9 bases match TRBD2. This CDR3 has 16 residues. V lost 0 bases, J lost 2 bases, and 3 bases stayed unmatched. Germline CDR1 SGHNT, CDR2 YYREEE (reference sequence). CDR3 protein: CASSLAAGGAYNEQFF. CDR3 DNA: TGTGCCAGCAGCTTGGCGGCGGGGGGGGCCTACAATGAGCAGTTCTTC.

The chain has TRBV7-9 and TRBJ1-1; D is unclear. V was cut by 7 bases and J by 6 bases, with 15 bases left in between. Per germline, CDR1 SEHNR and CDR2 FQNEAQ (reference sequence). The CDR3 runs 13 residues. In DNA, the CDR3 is TGTGCCAGCACCCTCGTTAACGCGGCTGAAGCTTTCTTT. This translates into CASTLVNAAEAFF.

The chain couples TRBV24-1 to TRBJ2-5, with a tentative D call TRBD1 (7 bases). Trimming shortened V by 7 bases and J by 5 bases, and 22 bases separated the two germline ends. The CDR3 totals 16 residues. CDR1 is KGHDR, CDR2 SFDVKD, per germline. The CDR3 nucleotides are TGTGCCACCAGCACAAGGACCGACAGGGACTGGGAGACCCAGTACTTC. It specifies CATSTRTDRDWETQYF.

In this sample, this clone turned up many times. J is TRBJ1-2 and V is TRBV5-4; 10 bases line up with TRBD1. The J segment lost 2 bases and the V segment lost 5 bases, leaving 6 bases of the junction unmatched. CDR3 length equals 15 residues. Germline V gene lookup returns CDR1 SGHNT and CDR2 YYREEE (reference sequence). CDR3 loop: CASSSGTGVNYGYTF. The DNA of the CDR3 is TGTGCCAGCAGTTCCGGGACAGGGGTGAACTATGGCTACACCTTC.

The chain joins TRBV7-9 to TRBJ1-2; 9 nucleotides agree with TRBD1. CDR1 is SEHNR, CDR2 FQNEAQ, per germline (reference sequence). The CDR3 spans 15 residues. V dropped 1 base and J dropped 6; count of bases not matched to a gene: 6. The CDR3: CASSLVLTGGNGYTF. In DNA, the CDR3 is TGTGCCAGCAGCTTAGTCCTAACAGGGGGCAATGGCTACACCTTC.

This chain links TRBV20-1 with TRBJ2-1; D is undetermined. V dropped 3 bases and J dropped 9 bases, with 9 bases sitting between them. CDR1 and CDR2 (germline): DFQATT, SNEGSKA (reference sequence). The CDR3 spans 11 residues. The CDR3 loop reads CSASGSLEQFF. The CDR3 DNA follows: TGCAGTGCTAGCGGGTCTCTTGAGCAGTTCTTC.

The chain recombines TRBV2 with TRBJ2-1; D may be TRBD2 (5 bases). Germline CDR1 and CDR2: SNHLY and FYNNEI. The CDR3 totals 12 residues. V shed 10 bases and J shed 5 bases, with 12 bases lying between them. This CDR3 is CAKETRDNEQFF. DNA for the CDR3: TGTGCCAAGGAAACGAGGGACAATGAGCAGTTCTTC.